This is a list of T cell receptor beta chains from one sample in a study of T-cell reconstitution after alpha-beta-depleted transplantation in children. TCRdb used MiXCR to reprocess the PCR reads, holding one entry per CDR3 protein. The table has hundreds of thousands of distinct CDR3 sequences, approximately 15% seen once. The sample here was PBMCs, mostly from graft donor cells, taken 360 days after TCRalphabeta/CD19-depleted stem cell transplant. The receptors were gathered from a male patient between 2 and 10 years old who had a stem cell transplant for acute lymphoblastic leukemia, so the T cells may come from the graft donor. Both conserved end residues are part of each CDR3. A D gene is named only where the DNA matches it firmly. A clone size is listed for some rows: how often the clone was seen (once, few, many), or a class if it is expanded.

TRBJ2-3,TRBV5-1,TRBD1,few,TGCGCCAGCACTTACGGGACAGACACAGATACGCAGTATTTT,CASTYGTDTDTQYF
TRBJ1-2,TRBV5-8,NA,NA,TGTGCCAGCATTCCCCCGCTCGAATATGGCTACACCTTC,CASIPPLEYGYTF
TRBJ1-1,TRBV2,NA,NA,TGTGCCAGCAGTGAAAGGCCTATGAACACTGAAGCTTTCTTT,CASSERPMNTEAFF
TRBJ1-1,TRBV15,NA,few,TGTGCCACCAGCAGAGATCTGGCCGGCGGGGCTTTCTTT,CATSRDLAGGAFF
TRBJ2-5,TRBV28,NA,NA,TGTGCCAGCAGTTTCCCCTGGGGGTTTCTAGGCGAAGAGACCCAGTACTTC,CASSFPWGFLGEETQYF
TRBJ1-4,TRBV29-1,NA,many,TGCAGCGTTGAAGCCAACATTGGGGAAAAACTGTTTTTT,CSVEANIGEKLFF
TRBJ1-2,TRBV27,NA,few,TGTGCCAGCAGACTACAGGGAGGCCTCAACTATGGCTACACCTTC,CASRLQGGLNYGYTF
TRBJ2-2,TRBV29-1,TRBD1,many,TGCAGCGCCTCCTTGGGACAGGGGGTCGCGAACACCGGGGAGCTGTTTTTT,CSASLGQGVANTGELFF
TRBJ2-1,TRBV27,NA,many,TGTGCCAGCAGTTTAGGTGGGAGAGGGGGCAATGAGCAGTTCTTC,CASSLGGRGGNEQFF
TRBJ2-5,TRBV15,NA,few,TGTGCCACCAGCAGAGAGACTGGGGGAGTGGAGACCCAGTACTTC,CATSRETGGVETQYF
TRBJ1-1,TRBV12-3/TRBV12-4,TRBD1,few,TGTGCCAGCAGTAACCGCCTAGGACAGGGTAAAGAAGCTTTCTTT,CASSNRLGQGKEAFF
TRBJ1-1,TRBV10-3,NA,NA,TGTGCCATCAGTGGGGGGCAGATGAACACTGAAGCTTTCTTT,CAISGGQMNTEAFF
TRBJ1-1,TRBV4-3,NA,few,TGCGCCAGCAGCCAAGAAGGGGGGGCTTGGACTGAAGCTTTCTTT,CASSQEGGAWTEAFF
TRBJ2-7,TRBV27,NA,few,TGTGCCAGCAGTTCGAACTCCTACGAGCAGTACTTC,CASSSNSYEQYF
TRBJ1-1,TRBV27,NA,NA,TGTGCCAGCCCGGGGACGGAAAGTGAAGCTTTCTTT,CASPGTESEAFF
TRBJ1-2,TRBV6-1,NA,NA,TGTGCCAGCAGTAAACGAAGGGGGGCAGGAGGCTACACCTTC,CASSKRRGAGGYTF
TRBJ1-1,TRBV2,TRBD1,NA,TGTGCCAGCAGTTCATCAGGGGGCACTGAAGCTTTCTTT,CASSSSGGTEAFF
TRBJ2-7,TRBV27,NA,few,TGTGCCAGCAGTTTACAGGTCGGCTACGAGCAGTACTTC,CASSLQVGYEQYF
TRBJ2-7,TRBV7-8,TRBD2,NA,TGTGCCAGCAGCTTAGCGGAGCGGGGATTCTCCTACGAGCAGTACTTC,CASSLAERGFSYEQYF
TRBJ2-3,TRBV7-6,NA,few,TGTGCCAGCTACCACGCCTTCACAGATACGCAGTATTTT,CASYHAFTDTQYF
TRBJ1-5,TRBV20-1,NA,NA,TGCAGTGCTGGGCCTCCCACTCAGCCCCAGCATTTT,CSAGPPTQPQHF
TRBJ2-5,TRBV3-1,NA,few,TGTGCCAGCAGCCAAGATATAGGGCGGGAGACCCAGTACTTC,CASSQDIGRETQYF
TRBJ2-3,TRBV6-2/TRBV6-3,NA,NA,TGTGCCAGCGGGCGGACACTGGATTCGGATACGCAGTATTTT,CASGRTLDSDTQYF
TRBJ1-4,TRBV7-9,TRBD1,many,TGTGCCAGCAGCTACGGACAGGCTGGAGAAAAACTGTTTTTT,CASSYGQAGEKLFF
TRBJ2-3,TRBV12-3/TRBV12-4,NA,few,TGTGCCAGCAGTCCCGACCCCGTTAGTAAAGATACGCAGTATTTT,CASSPDPVSKDTQYF
TRBJ1-1,TRBV5-5,NA,NA,TGTGCCAGCAGCTTGGCGGCAGGGGAGAACACTGAAGCTTTCTTT,CASSLAAGENTEAFF
TRBJ2-1,TRBV15,NA,NA,TGTGCCACCAGCAGAGCCTCGCCGGGACACTCACCGGGGGCCTACAATGAGCAGTTCTTC,CATSRASPGHSPGAYNEQFF
TRBJ1-2,TRBV27,NA,NA,TGTGCCAGCAGTTCCCGATGGGGTCAAATAACTAACTATGGCTACACCTTC,CASSSRWGQITNYGYTF
TRBJ2-3,TRBV7-9,TRBD1,few,TGTGCCAGCAGCTTAGAGGGGGCAGCTCGGGATACGCAGTATTTT,CASSLEGAARDTQYF
TRBJ2-7,TRBV15,NA,NA,TGTGCCACCAGCAGAGATCCGGGCAGGGGTCCTAACGAGCAGTACTTC,CATSRDPGRGPNEQYF
TRBJ2-3,TRBV9,TRBD2,NA,TGTGCCAGCAGCGTAGACAGCGGGGCCACAGATACGCAGTATTTT,CASSVDSGATDTQYF
TRBJ1-1,TRBV5-1,NA,NA,TGCGCCAGTGAGAGCGGGGGGGCTGGGAACACTGAAGCTTTCTTT,CASESGGAGNTEAFF
TRBJ2-4,TRBV4-2,NA,NA,TGTGCCAGCAGCCTATTTTCGGTATTGAGTTCTACCAAAAACATTCAGTACTTC,CASSLFSVLSSTKNIQYF
TRBJ1-2,TRBV4-3,NA,few,TGCGCCAGCAAGGTGGGGTTGGAGGACTATGGCTACACCTTC,CASKVGLEDYGYTF
TRBJ2-1,TRBV13,NA,NA,TGTGCCAGCAGCTTAAGAGGGCGGCCGAGCTCCTACAATGAGCAGTTCTTC,CASSLRGRPSSYNEQFF
TRBJ2-1,TRBV28,TRBD2,many,TGTGCCAGCAGTTCCCTAGCGGGGGGGCCCGTTTTAAATGAGCAGTTCTTC,CASSSLAGGPVLNEQFF
TRBJ2-1,TRBV5-1,TRBD1,NA,TGCGCCAGCAGCTCCGGGACAGGGGCCAATGAGCAGTTCTTC,CASSSGTGANEQFF
TRBJ2-2,TRBV10-3,NA,many,TGTGCCACCACCCGGGGCGCGAACACCGGGGAGCTGTTTTTT,CATTRGANTGELFF
TRBJ2-1,TRBV2,NA,NA,TGTGCCAGCAGGCCTGCCTCGGGGGGCCAGAATGAGCAGTTCTTC,CASRPASGGQNEQFF
TRBJ2-5,TRBV5-5,NA,NA,TGTGCCAGCGGCCCCTTCGCCCAAGAGACCCAGTACTTC,CASGPFAQETQYF
TRBJ1-1,TRBV10-3,NA,NA,TGTGCCATCAGTGAGACCTTGGTCCCAGCTTTCTTT,CAISETLVPAFF